This T cell receptor (beta chain) stems from a study of tumor-infiltrating lymphocytes in oesophageal squamous cell carcinoma. Trimming cost V 2 bases and J 0 bases, with 7 bases left between them. Germline-derived CDR1 and CDR2 are SGHTA and FQGTGA. This CDR3 has 14 residues. TCRdb re-derived calls from the PCR reads in MiXCR, one entry per CDR3 protein. The sample contains about 14,000 distinct CDR3 sequences, about half of which appear only once. This chain connects TRBV7-3 to TRBJ1-1; D is unclear. This sequence originates from a male donor with esophageal squamous cell carcinoma. Sequencing was carried out using blood. CDR3 bases: TGTGCCAGCAGCTTATACCAATTGAACACTGAAGCTTTCTTT. This encodes CASSLYQLNTEAFF.